Listed below are T cell receptor beta chains from one sample, sequenced in a study of T cell responses to AZD1222 COVID-19 vaccine. Repertoires were generated with immunoSEQ multiplex PCR, while TCRdb's copy carries only in-frame clones and drops some. Of around 140,000 clones listed, 89% are singletons. The sample in question was peripheral blood, obtained on day 0 of AZD1222 vaccination. All receptors come from an adult in good health. CDR3s include the opening cysteine and the closing phenylalanine or tryptophan. Fields, in order: D gene, V gene, J gene, clone size, CDR3 protein, CDR3 DNA. D genes are given only for firm matches. Clone size is shown for a subset of rows, as once, few, many or a class of expanded clone.

>NA|TRBV6-4|TRBJ2-1|NA
CASSDHAESSYNEQFF
TGTGCCAGCAGTGACCACGCCGAAAGCTCCTACAATGAGCAGTTCTTC
>NA|TRBV2|TRBJ2-5|NA
CASTREETQYF
TGTGCCAGCACTAGAGAAGAGACCCAGTACTTC
>NA|TRBV4-1|TRBJ1-3|NA
CASSRQTGSSGNTIYF
TGCGCCAGCAGCCGCCAGACTGGGAGCTCTGGAAACACCATATATTTT
>NA|TRBV5-1|TRBJ2-1|once
CASRPSGSSYNEQFF
TGCGCCAGCAGGCCCTCAGGCTCTTCCTACAATGAGCAGTTCTTC
>NA|TRBV27|TRBJ1-1|NA
CASSLWANTEAFF
TGTGCCAGCAGTTTATGGGCGAACACTGAAGCTTTCTTT
>NA|TRBV4-2|TRBJ1-6|NA
CASSPRALANSPLHF
TGTGCCAGCAGCCCGCGAGCTTTAGCTAATTCACCCCTCCACTTT
>TRBD1|TRBV19|TRBJ1-5|NA
CASSIEDRAWSSNQPQHF
TGTGCCAGTAGTATAGAGGACAGGGCCTGGTCGAGCAATCAGCCCCAGCATTTT
>TRBD2|TRBV9|TRBJ2-1|NA
CASSARTSGGRGEQFF
TGTGCCAGCAGCGCGAGGACTAGCGGGGGGAGAGGTGAGCAGTTCTTC
>TRBD1|TRBV20-1|TRBJ2-1|NA
CSASEGADEQFF
TGCAGTGCTAGTGAGGGGGCAGATGAGCAGTTCTTC
>NA|TRBV7-9|TRBJ2-7|few
CASSLGGHPSTAQYF
TGTGCCAGCAGCTTAGGCGGTCACCCCAGCACCGCGCAGTACTTC
>NA|TRBV7-2|TRBJ2-1|NA
CASSFDTVLNEQFF
TGTGCCAGCAGCTTCGATACAGTCCTCAATGAGCAGTTCTTC
>TRBD2|TRBV7-2|TRBJ2-3|NA
CASSFGGRGRTDTQYF
TGTGCCAGCAGCTTTGGTGGGAGGGGACGGACAGATACGCAGTATTTT
>NA|TRBV6-5|TRBJ2-7|NA
CASNNPNPPYEQYF
TGTGCCAGCAACAACCCGAATCCCCCCTACGAGCAGTACTTC
>TRBD1|TRBV24-1|TRBJ1-1|NA
CATSEEQGARVLLEAFF
TGTGCCACCAGTGAAGAGCAGGGGGCGAGGGTGTTACTTGAAGCTTTCTTT
>NA|TRBV6-5|TRBJ2-4|NA
CASRLPGGMNIQYF
TGTGCCAGCAGGTTACCCGGGGGAATGAACATTCAGTACTTC
>NA|TRBV13|TRBJ2-5|NA
CASSLGLTRAQETQYF
TGTGCCAGCAGCTTAGGGCTTACTAGGGCGCAAGAGACCCAGTACTTC
>TRBD2|TRBV5-1|TRBJ2-2|NA
CASSLNSGYQELFF
TGCGCCAGCAGCTTGAATAGCGGGTACCAGGAGCTGTTTTTT
>NA|TRBV6-5|TRBJ2-5|NA
CASTRTAQETQYF
TGTGCCAGCACCAGGACAGCCCAAGAGACCCAGTACTTC
>TRBD1|TRBV28|TRBJ1-5|once
CASRRTGAVSNQPQHF
TGTGCCAGCAGGCGGACAGGGGCAGTTAGCAATCAGCCCCAGCATTTT
>NA|TRBV5-5|TRBJ2-1|NA
CASQLSPTGNEQFF
TGTGCCAGCCAGCTTAGCCCAACGGGGAATGAGCAGTTCTTC
>NA|TRBV7-2|TRBJ2-3|NA
CASSWAGADTQYF
TGTGCCAGCAGCTGGGCCGGGGCAGATACGCAGTATTTT
>TRBD1|TRBV15|TRBJ1-2|NA
CATSREGGEGGYTF
TGTGCCACCAGCAGAGAAGGGGGCGAAGGAGGCTACACCTTC
>NA|TRBV27|TRBJ1-3|NA
CASSPTGGSGNTIYF
TGTGCCAGCAGCCCAACGGGGGGCAGTGGAAACACCATATATTTT
>NA|TRBV2|TRBJ2-7|NA
CASATGTPLGEQYF
TGTGCCAGCGCCACCGGGACACCCTTGGGGGAGCAGTACTTC
>TRBD1|TRBV5-5|TRBJ1-1|NA
CASSLTGQGWNTEAFF
TGTGCCAGCAGCTTGACCGGACAGGGTTGGAACACTGAAGCTTTCTTT
>NA|TRBV6-5|TRBJ2-3|NA
CASSDGLATDTQYF
TGTGCCAGCTCGGATGGGTTAGCAACAGATACGCAGTATTTT
>NA|TRBV5-4|TRBJ2-5|few
CASSSEGRETQYF
TGTGCCAGCAGCTCGGAGGGCCGGGAGACCCAGTACTTC
>TRBD1|TRBV5-1|TRBJ1-3|NA
CASSADRGIGNTIYF
TGCGCCAGCAGCGCCGACAGGGGCATTGGAAACACCATATATTTT
>NA|TRBV24-1|TRBJ2-3|NA
CATSDPQGRTDTQYF
TGTGCCACCAGTGATCCTCAGGGGAGGACAGATACGCAGTATTTT
>TRBD1|TRBV27|TRBJ1-5|NA
CASSLTGVNQPQHF
TGTGCCAGCAGCCTCACAGGGGTCAATCAGCCCCAGCATTTT
>NA|TRBV6-2/TRBV6-3|TRBJ2-7|NA
CASSSRQSEQYF
TGTGCCAGCAGTTCCCGGCAGTCAGAGCAGTACTTC
>NA|TRBV2|TRBJ1-1|NA
CASRLGWGTEAFF
TGTGCCAGCAGGCTCGGGTGGGGCACTGAAGCTTTCTTT
>NA|TRBV6-1|TRBJ2-3|NA
CASSEQQILTDTQYF
TGTGCCAGCAGTGAACAGCAGATACTCACAGATACGCAGTATTTT